Presented here are 12 T cell receptor beta chains from one specimen sequenced in a study of blood T cells in healthy people across ages. The use of a sample-barcoded 5' primer and a J-beta primer mix characterized a second PCR of roughly 6 to 11 cycles. TCRdb reprocessed the 5' RACE reads via MiXCR and lists one record per CDR3 protein. Here the sample spans fewer than 700,000 distinct CDR3 sequences, over 40% being singletons. Sequenced sample: blood. The source of these receptors is a man of 80 years or more in good health.

This sequence joins TRBV6-2 or TRBV6-3 and TRBJ2-5; TRBD1 matches 10 bases. This CDR3 spans 15 amino acids. V shed 6 bases and J 6 bases; nucleotides not matched to a gene: 10. Germline V gives CDR1 MNHEY, CDR2 SVGEGT. CDR3 residues: CASSPRGQGRQTQYF. The CDR3 DNA reads TGTGCCAGCAGCCCCAGGGGACAGGGGAGACAGACCCAGTACTTC.

This sequence joins TRBV4-1 and TRBJ2-5, with D tentatively TRBD1 or TRBD2 (7 bases each). From germline, CDR1 is MGHRA and CDR2 YSYEKL. V lost 1 base to trimming and J lost 1 base, with 13 bases between them. The CDR3 is 16 amino acids. The CDR3 sequence: CASSQGEGARQETQYF. CDR3 DNA: TGCGCCAGCAGCCAAGGGGAGGGGGCCCGCCAAGAGACCCAGTACTTC.

The chain links TRBV5-1 to TRBJ2-3; unclear D gene. V lost 7 bases to trimming and J lost 2 bases, with 20 bases between them. CDR3 length equals 16 residues. Germline V lookup: CDR1 SGHRS, CDR2 YFSETQ. In DNA form, the CDR3 reads TGCGCCAGCCGCCCCTTCGGAAACAATCCCACAGATACGCAGTATTTT. It specifies CASRPFGNNPTDTQYF.

The rearrangement uses TRBV12-3 or TRBV12-4 and TRBJ1-1, with D possibly matching TRBD1 (5 bases). This CDR3 is 14 amino acids long. Trimming took 6 bases from V and 7 from J, leaving 18 bases between them. The CDR3: CASSRGDWLGEAFF. CDR3 DNA sequence: TGTGCCAGCAGCCGGGGGGACTGGTTGGGTGAAGCTTTCTTT.

V is TRBV3-1 and J is TRBJ1-2; no reliable D call. The CDR3 sequence is 13 residues long. Per germline, CDR1 LGHDT and CDR2 YNNKEL (reference sequence). V gave up 1 base and J gave up 5 bases, with 8 bases separating them. The CDR3 loop reads CASSQGVSYGYTF. Here the CDR3 DNA reads TGTGCCAGCAGCCAAGGAGTTTCGTATGGCTACACCTTC.

This clonotype has only a few counts. The genes are TRBV7-2 and TRBJ2-1, with a weak D call TRBD1 (6 bases). Between the trimmed V and J ends, which lost 0 bases and 7 bases, there was a span of 16 bases. This CDR3 has 16 residues. Germline CDR1 is SGHTA and CDR2 is FQGNSA. The CDR3 DNA reads as TGTGCCAGCAGCTTAGCGCGCGCCCCCCAGGGGAATGAGCAGTTCTTC. This translates into CASSLARAPQGNEQFF.

The gene calls are TRBV7-8 and TRBJ1-5; possible D gene TRBD1, 5 bases. Germline assignment: CDR1 SGHVS and CDR2 FQNEAQ. This CDR3 contains 14 residues. Trimming took off 1 base at V and 6 bases at J, with 10 bases between the two ends. The DNA of the CDR3 is TGTGCCAGCAGCTTAGGAAGACAGTCTCAGCCCCAGCATTTT. It encodes CASSLGRQSQPQHF.

As for this clonotype: A read error may explain this, as a much larger clone is one base away. The chain carries TRBV20-1 and TRBJ2-1; D is ambiguous. The CDR3 totals 15 residues. Germline V gives CDR1 DFQATT, CDR2 SNEGSKA (reference sequence). The CDR3: CSARGGQSSYSEQFF. CDR3 sequence (DNA): TGCAGTGCTAGAGGTGGGCAGAGCTCCTACAGTGAGCAGTTCTTC.

This clonotype has a count of ten or more. The chain couples TRBV15 to TRBJ2-1; 11 nucleotides line up with TRBD2. The CDR3 spans 19 residues. Per the germline V gene, CDR1 is LNHNV and CDR2 is YYDKDF (reference sequence). The V and J ends lost 0 bases and 7 bases, in that order; junction bases with no gene match: 14. The CDR3 bases are TGTGCCACCAGCAGAGAGGCCCGCCGAGGTAGCGGGAGGGCAAATGAGCAGTTCTTC. Residues: CATSREARRGSGRANEQFF.

The chain joins TRBV20-1 to TRBJ2-1; 11 nucleotides agree with TRBD2. CDR3 length: 17 amino acids. V shed 2 bases and J 6 bases; nucleotides not matched to a gene: 12. In germline, CDR1 is DFQATT, CDR2 SNEGSKA (reference sequence). As DNA, the CDR3 is TGCAGTGCTAGACGATTCGAGACTAGCGGGAATAGCAATGAGCAGTTCTTC. This sequence encodes CSARRFETSGNSNEQFF.

This rearrangement joins TRBV6-2 or TRBV6-3 to TRBJ2-3; no clear D. V was clipped by 8 bases and J by 5 bases, with 11 bases between them. The CDR3 runs 12 residues. Germline CDR1 and CDR2: MNHEY and SVGEGT. The CDR3 DNA sequence: TGTGCCAGCTCTGCGAGACGAGATACGCAGTATTTT. This sequence encodes CASSARRDTQYF.

The chain links TRBV11-2 to TRBJ1-1, with D possibly TRBD1 on 5 matching bases. V gave up 5 bases and J gave up 8 bases, with 18 bases separating them. Germline CDR1 and CDR2: SGHAT and FQNNGV. This CDR3 region has 14 residues. This CDR3 reads CASSRLRDAGEAFF. CDR3 coding DNA: TGTGCCAGCAGCCGCCTCCGGGACGCTGGAGAAGCTTTCTTT.